These T cell receptor beta chains were read from a single sample in a study of blood T cell repertoires in COVID-19. TCRdb's copy holds only in-frame clones and misses some; the assay was immunoSEQ multiplex PCR. The sample carries some 270,000 clones, roughly 88% recorded once. Sequenced material: PBMCs or T cells enriched from blood (not recorded which). The receptors originated from a woman aged 40-49 years who had been exposed to COVID-19. CDR3s include the opening cysteine and the closing phenylalanine or tryptophan. D genes are given only for firm matches. Some rows mark clone size as missing; the rest say once, few, many or name a class of expanded clone.

v_call	j_call	clone_size	d_call	cdr3_aa	cdr3_nt
TRBV5-5	TRBJ1-3	-	-	CASNLGQALSGNTIYF	TGTGCCAGCAACCTTGGGCAGGCCCTCTCTGGAAACACCATATATTTT
TRBV28	TRBJ1-5	-	-	CASSSGGDIDYSNQPQHF	TGTGCCAGCAGTTCGGGCGGCGATATTGACTATAGCAATCAGCCCCAGCATTTT
TRBV14	TRBJ2-3	-	TRBD1	CASSRGDRGWDTQYF	TGTGCCAGCAGCCGGGGGGACAGGGGCTGGGATACGCAGTATTTT
TRBV28	TRBJ2-2	-	TRBD1	CASSLTRDSTNTGELFF	TGTGCCAGCAGTCTTACCCGGGACAGCACGAACACCGGGGAGCTGTTTTTT
TRBV5-4	TRBJ1-2	few	-	CASSTDNYGYTF	TGTGCCAGCAGCACAGATAACTATGGCTACACCTTC
TRBV28	TRBJ2-2	-	-	CASSPYRAATGELFF	TGTGCCAGCAGCCCCTATCGCGCCGCTACCGGGGAGCTGTTTTTT
TRBV27	TRBJ2-3	-	-	CASMRVAEPKIDTQYF	TGTGCCAGCATGCGGGTAGCGGAGCCTAAGATTGATACGCAGTATTTT
TRBV11-3	TRBJ1-4	once	TRBD1	CASSLTQGAIEKLFF	TGTGCCAGCAGCTTAACGCAGGGGGCTATAGAAAAACTGTTTTTT
TRBV7-2	TRBJ2-1	-	TRBD2	CASSLAAPGGLAGVRQFF	TGTGCCAGCAGCTTAGCAGCCCCCGGCGGGCTAGCGGGAGTCAGGCAGTTCTTC
TRBV4-1	TRBJ1-2	-	TRBD1	CASSQKQGAEGYTF	TGCGCCAGCAGCCAAAAACAGGGGGCGGAGGGCTACACCTTC
TRBV11-3	TRBJ1-1	-	-	CASSLSPASTEAFF	TGTGCCAGCAGCTTAAGCCCAGCGAGCACTGAAGCTTTCTTT
TRBV30	TRBJ1-2	-	TRBD1	CAWRGQAGYGYTF	TGTGCCTGGAGAGGACAGGCGGGGTATGGCTACACCTTC
TRBV28	TRBJ2-5	-	TRBD2	CASSGGKRVNQETQYF	TGTGCCAGCAGCGGGGGGAAGAGGGTGAACCAAGAGACCCAGTACTTC
TRBV4-1	TRBJ2-3	-	TRBD2	CASSQILATSTDTQYF	TGCGCCAGCAGCCAGATACTAGCGACTTCCACAGATACGCAGTATTTT
TRBV30	TRBJ1-4	-	-	CAWTRGTNEKLFF	TGTGCCTGGACGCGGGGAACTAATGAAAAACTGTTTTTT
TRBV5-6	TRBJ1-5	-	-	CASSLGQGYQPQHF	TGTGCCAGCAGCTTAGGCCAGGGTTATCAGCCCCAGCATTTT
TRBV11-2	TRBJ2-1	-	TRBD2	CASSRGGVGEQFF	TGTGCCAGCAGCCGCGGGGGAGTCGGCGAGCAGTTCTTC
TRBV7-6	TRBJ1-2	-	TRBD1	CASSQGQNYGYTF	TGTGCCAGCAGCCAGGGACAGAACTATGGCTACACCTTC
TRBV4-3	TRBJ1-6	-	-	CASSQAPVQYNSPLHF	TGCGCCAGCAGCCAAGCTCCAGTCCAGTATAATTCACCCCTCCACTTT
TRBV28	TRBJ2-3	-	TRBD2	CASTHKSLERGGVDTQYF	TGTGCCAGCACCCACAAGTCTCTAGAGCGGGGGGGGGTGGATACGCAGTATTTT
TRBV19	TRBJ1-4	-	-	CASSRSLNEKLFF	TGTGCCAGTAGTAGGAGCCTTAATGAAAAACTGTTTTTT
TRBV10-3	TRBJ1-1	-	TRBD1	CAINPTGKDTEAFF	TGTGCCATCAACCCGACAGGGAAGGACACTGAAGCTTTCTTT
TRBV14	TRBJ2-3	once	-	CASSQGARGTDTQYF	TGTGCCAGCAGCCAAGGTGCCCGGGGCACAGATACGCAGTATTTT